These T cell receptor beta chains were read from a single sample in a study of blood T cell repertoires in COVID-19. The method was immunoSEQ multiplex PCR; TCRdb's version includes in-frame clones alone and lacks a portion of them. Here the sample spans some 340,000 clones, more than 70% being singletons. The specimen was peripheral blood. These receptors originate from a man aged 25-40 years with active or convalescent COVID-19. CDR3s include the opening cysteine and the closing phenylalanine or tryptophan. Fields, in order: D gene, J gene, V gene, clone size, CDR3 DNA, CDR3 protein. The D gene is left open where the match is weak. Size values are once, few and many counts, or a class for expanded clones, and some rows have none.

TRBD2	TRBJ2-2	TRBV3-1/TRBV3-2	NA	TGTGCCAGCAGCTATTACTTAGCGGGACCGAACACCGGGGAGCTGTTTTTT	CASSYYLAGPNTGELFF
NA	TRBJ2-7	TRBV5-1	NA	TGCGCCAGCAGCTTTGGCTGGGGAGGTCCCGAGCAGTACTTC	CASSFGWGGPEQYF
TRBD1	TRBJ2-7	TRBV29-1	NA	TGCAGCGTTGTGGCAGGGGGAACCTACGAGCAGTACTTC	CSVVAGGTYEQYF
NA	TRBJ2-7	TRBV19	NA	TGTGCCAGTAGTATAGATCACCTCACTTTCGAGCAGTACTTC	CASSIDHLTFEQYF
NA	TRBJ2-7	TRBV18	NA	TGTGCCAGCTCACCCGCCGTGGGCGGGGGCACATCCTACGAGCAGTACTTC	CASSPAVGGGTSYEQYF
TRBD2	TRBJ2-1	TRBV10-3	NA	TGTGCCATCAGCCGTGGGGGGGACAATGAGCAGTTCTTC	CAISRGGDNEQFF
NA	TRBJ1-3	TRBV9	NA	TGTGCCAGCAGCGGTTCTGGCGGCCTCTCCATAAACACCATATATTTT	CASSGSGGLSINTIYF
TRBD2	TRBJ2-7	TRBV7-9	NA	TGTGCCAGCAGCTTAGGACGGGGGGGCCACTACGAGCAGTACTTC	CASSLGRGGHYEQYF
NA	TRBJ1-6	TRBV2	NA	TGTGCCAGCAGTGAAATGCAGCGCAATTCACCCCTCCACTTT	CASSEMQRNSPLHF
NA	TRBJ2-6	TRBV18	NA	TGTGCCAGCTCACCATTGTCAACCGGTTTCTCTGGGGCCAACGTCCTGACTTTC	CASSPLSTGFSGANVLTF
NA	TRBJ1-1	TRBV5-1	once	TGCGCCAGCAGCTTAGCCCCCCCTATGTCAGGTGAAGCTTTCTTT	CASSLAPPMSGEAFF
NA	TRBJ2-5	TRBV19	NA	TGTGCCAGTTCCACAAAGGAGGGCGGGAAGACCCAGTACTTC	CASSTKEGGKTQYF
TRBD2	TRBJ2-1	TRBV6-2/TRBV6-3	NA	TGTGCCAGCAGTTATAGCGGGGCAGGGTCAAATGAGCAGTTCTTC	CASSYSGAGSNEQFF
NA	TRBJ1-3	TRBV12-3/TRBV12-4	NA	TGTGCCAGCAGTCGACAAGTTGGAAACACCATATATTTT	CASSRQVGNTIYF
TRBD1	TRBJ1-3	TRBV7-2	once	TGTGCCAGCAGCTTAGGGACAGGTACTGGAAACACCATATATTTT	CASSLGTGTGNTIYF
NA	TRBJ2-1	TRBV29-1	NA	TGCAGCGTTGAAGGAGGAGCGAGTAGCTCCTACAATGAGCAGTTCTTC	CSVEGGASSSYNEQFF
TRBD2	TRBJ2-2	TRBV3-1/TRBV3-2	few	TGTGCCAGCAGCCAAGGCCCCAGACTAGCGGGGCGCACCGGGGAGCTGTTTTTT	CASSQGPRLAGRTGELFF
TRBD2	TRBJ2-7	TRBV6-5	NA	TGTGCCAGCAGTTACTCAAGGCTAGCGGGAGGCGAGCAGTACTTC	CASSYSRLAGGEQYF
NA	TRBJ1-4	TRBV19	NA	TGTGCCAGTAGTATTCAGTTCTCAACTAATGAAAAACTGTTTTTT	CASSIQFSTNEKLFF
TRBD2	TRBJ2-7	TRBV27	NA	TGTGCCAGCAGCGTACTAGCGGGGACTCCCTACGAGCAGTACTTC	CASSVLAGTPYEQYF
TRBD1	TRBJ1-2	TRBV5-1	NA	TGCGCCAGCAGCTTGACAGACCAGGGGGACTATGGCTACACCTTC	CASSLTDQGDYGYTF
TRBD2	TRBJ2-1	TRBV7-2	once	TGTGCCAGCAGTCTTAGACTAGCGGGGAAATTCGAGCAGTTCTTC	CASSLRLAGKFEQFF
TRBD1	TRBJ1-1	TRBV6-5	NA	TGTGCCAGCACTACAGGGGCAAACACTGAAGCTTTCTTT	CASTTGANTEAFF
TRBD1	TRBJ1-2	TRBV10-2	NA	TGCGCCAGCAGTGACAGGGGGGATCTGTATGGCTACACCTTC	CASSDRGDLYGYTF
TRBD1	TRBJ2-3	TRBV24-1	NA	TGTGCCACCAGCTTAACAGGGGCGGTCACAGATACGCAGTATTTT	CATSLTGAVTDTQYF
NA	TRBJ1-4	TRBV3-1/TRBV3-2	NA	TGTGCCAGCAGCCAATACCAGGGGAATGAAAAACTGTTTTTT	CASSQYQGNEKLFF
TRBD2	TRBJ2-7	TRBV5-1	NA	TGCGCCAGCAGCCGAAACCCAGCGGGAGCTGCCGAGCAGTACTTC	CASSRNPAGAAEQYF
NA	TRBJ2-7	TRBV6-5	few	TGTGCCAGCAGCAGGAAGGGCGGGAAATACGAGCAGTACTTC	CASSRKGGKYEQYF
TRBD1	TRBJ1-2	TRBV20-1	NA	TGCAGTGCTAGTGCTGGCTCACAGGGGAACTATGGCTACACCTTC	CSASAGSQGNYGYTF
TRBD1	TRBJ1-1	TRBV19	NA	TGTGCCAGTAGGACAGGGGATGGAAGTAGCACTGAAGCTTTCTTT	CASRTGDGSSTEAFF
NA	TRBJ1-6	TRBV4-2	NA	TGTGCCAGCAGCCAAGATTCCCCCGTGTCACCCCTCCACTTT	CASSQDSPVSPLHF
NA	TRBJ1-5	TRBV27	few	TGTGCCAGCAGCCCCACGGGGCGGGGGATGAATCAGCCCCAGCATTTT	CASSPTGRGMNQPQHF
NA	TRBJ1-6	TRBV6-6	NA	TGTGCCAGCAGCCAGGTTCCCTATTCACCCCTCCACTTT	CASSQVPYSPLHF
TRBD1	TRBJ2-2	TRBV12-5	NA	TGTGCTAGTGATCCCGGCCGGGACAGGGACACCGGGGAGCTGTTTTTT	CASDPGRDRDTGELFF
NA	TRBJ1-6	TRBV23-1	NA	TGCGCCAGCAGTCAATCGACGGCTAGGGGGGGGCAGAGGGGTAATTCACCCCTCCACTTT	CASSQSTARGGQRGNSPLHF
NA	TRBJ2-7	TRBV2	NA	TGTGCCAGCAGTCAGTTTTCACAGGTTCCCGAGCAGTACTTC	CASSQFSQVPEQYF
NA	TRBJ2-1	TRBV12-3/TRBV12-4	NA	TGTGCCAGCACCCTAGGAGGGCCTGAGCAGTTCTTC	CASTLGGPEQFF
TRBD2	TRBJ2-2	TRBV11-2	NA	TGTGCCAGCAGCGCCCGACTAGCGGGGACCGGGGAGCTGTTTTTT	CASSARLAGTGELFF
NA	TRBJ2-7	TRBV7-9	NA	TGTGCCAGCAGCCCAGGTACGGAAGCCTACGAGCAGTACTTC	CASSPGTEAYEQYF
NA	TRBJ1-2	TRBV15	NA	TGTGCCACCAGCAGAGATTGGGCAGACCTTAACTATGGCTACACCTTC	CATSRDWADLNYGYTF
TRBD2	TRBJ2-5	TRBV18	few	TGTGCCAGCTCACCCCCTAGCGGGACACAAGAGACCCAGTACTTC	CASSPPSGTQETQYF
TRBD2	TRBJ2-3	TRBV9	NA	TGTGCCAGCAGCCCTGGGCTAGCGGCCCCTTTGGGCACAGATACGCAGTATTTT	CASSPGLAAPLGTDTQYF
TRBD2	TRBJ2-1	TRBV7-3	NA	TGTGCCAGCAGCTCGCTAGCGGGAGGGCCCAATGAGCAGTTCTTC	CASSSLAGGPNEQFF
TRBD1	TRBJ1-2	TRBV6-6	NA	TGTGCCAGCAGTTACGAGGGGGCTGTGGGAGCCTCTGGCTACACCTTC	CASSYEGAVGASGYTF
TRBD2	TRBJ2-7	TRBV4-3	NA	TGCGCCAGCAGTCGCGGGACTAGACCCCACGAGCAGTACTTC	CASSRGTRPHEQYF
NA	TRBJ2-5	TRBV4-3	NA	TGCGCCAGCAGCCAGTTTTCGGGCCTCCGGGGAGAGACCCAGTACTTC	CASSQFSGLRGETQYF
NA	TRBJ2-2	TRBV6-4	NA	TGTGCCAGCAGTGACTCTGGGGGGAAGACCGGGGAGCTGTTTTTT	CASSDSGGKTGELFF
TRBD1	TRBJ1-5	TRBV15	once	TGTGCCACCAGCAAGACAGGGGGGGAGCCCCAGCATTTT	CATSKTGGEPQHF
TRBD1	TRBJ1-4	TRBV28	few	TGTGCCAGCACCCCCACCGGACAGGGAGTTGAAAAACTGTTTTTT	CASTPTGQGVEKLFF
TRBD2	TRBJ2-7	TRBV4-1	NA	TGCGCCAGCAGCCGGGGACTAGCGGGAGACTACGAGCAGTACTTC	CASSRGLAGDYEQYF
NA	TRBJ1-3	TRBV9	once	TGTGCCAGCAGCCCCTCGGGGGGGAGCTCTGGAAACACCATATATTTT	CASSPSGGSSGNTIYF
TRBD1	TRBJ1-2	TRBV6-2/TRBV6-3	NA	TGTGCCAGCAGTCCGGACAGGAATGGCTACACCTTC	CASSPDRNGYTF
TRBD2	TRBJ2-2	TRBV4-1	once	TGCGCCAGCAGCCTGTACACTAGCGGGGGGCCTCGATATCCCCTTTGGACCGGGGAGCTGTTTTTT	CASSLYTSGGPRYPLWTGELFF
NA	TRBJ1-6	TRBV11-2	once	TGTGCCAGCAGCTTCGCGTCAGAGGATTCACCCCTCCACTTT	CASSFASEDSPLHF
NA	TRBJ2-1	TRBV14	NA	TGTGCCAGCAGCCAAGTGGGCGGGGCCGATTACAATGAGCAGTTCTTC	CASSQVGGADYNEQFF
NA	TRBJ2-2	TRBV30	NA	TGTGCCAGCCCAGCGGCCACCGGGGAGCTGTTTTTT	CASPAATGELFF
NA	TRBJ1-4	TRBV6-5	NA	TGTGCCAGTTTAGGGGATACGGCTAATGAAAAACTGTTTTTT	CASLGDTANEKLFF
TRBD1	TRBJ2-7	TRBV7-9	NA	TGTGCCAGCAGCTCGCCCGGGACAGCTACCTACGAGCAGTACTTC	CASSSPGTATYEQYF
NA	TRBJ1-4	TRBV28	NA	TGTGCCAGCAGTTGGCAGTTTAATGAAAAACTGTTTTTT	CASSWQFNEKLFF
NA	TRBJ2-6	TRBV9	once	TGTGCCAGCAGCGCCCTCGCACCCAGGATCTCTGGGGCCAACGTCCTGACTTTC	CASSALAPRISGANVLTF